The 6 T cell receptor beta chains listed next were all sequenced from one sample in a study of cytomegalovirus exposure and HLA in healthy donors (dated by TCRdb to about 2017). Library construction relied on the immunoSEQ multiplex PCR assay. For the multiplex PCR, a mixture combining 60 forward primers for TCR Vbeta segments and 13 reverse primers for TCR Jbeta segments was used. TCRdb limited this immuneACCESS table to in-frame rearrangements with V and J called. A share of clones is missing; checked studies link under half to unresolved V genes, and the rest is unexplained. The sample includes 85,000 to 120,000 clones, with just over 70% observed a single time. Clones ranked in the top ten supply roughly 0.79% of the sample. Sequenced material: PBMCs. These receptors all come from a boy between 5 and 17 years old in good health and CMV-seronegative.

This clone was detected only a few times. The V gene is TRBV28, the J gene TRBJ2-5, with 13 bases identical to TRBD2. Looked up from germline, CDR1 is MDHEN and CDR2 is SYDVKM. The CDR3 totals 15 residues. V was clipped by 5 bases and J by 4 bases; unmatched bases: 4. The CDR3: CASSQLAGGLETQYF. The CDR3 DNA reads TGTGCCAGCAGTCAACTAGCGGGGGGGCTAGAGACCCAGTACTTC.

V gene TRBV7-8 combines with J gene TRBJ2-7, with TRBD2 identical over 7 bases. The ends lost 2 bases at V and 1 base at J; junction bases unmatched: 2. The CDR3 runs to 14 residues. The germline V gene has CDR1 SGHVS and CDR2 FQNEAQ. CDR3 nucleotide sequence: TGTGCCAGCAGCTTAAGCGGGGAGTCCTACGAGCAGTACTTC. It specifies CASSLSGESYEQYF.

The genes are TRBV6-5 and TRBJ2-4; tentative D call: TRBD1 (6 bases). V was shortened by 7 bases and J by 2 bases, with 15 bases between the two germline ends. This CDR3 is built from 15 residues. Germline lookup yields CDR1 MNHEY and CDR2 SVGAGI. The CDR3 sequence: CASKPQGRTKNIQYF. The CDR3, as DNA: TGTGCCAGCAAACCACAGGGACGGACCAAAAACATTCAGTACTTC.

The chain joins TRBV5-4 to TRBJ1-1; D possibly corresponds to TRBD1 (5 bases). Germline lookup yields CDR1 SGHNT and CDR2 YYREEE (reference sequence). V lost 4 bases and J lost 10, with 20 bases in between. The CDR3 is 14 amino acids. CDR3 sequence (DNA): TGTGCCAGCAGCCCTGGGGGAGGTTTATTAGGAGCTTTCTTT. Translated, it gives CASSPGGGLLGAFF.

The rearrangement joins TRBV4-2 to TRBJ2-1; 8 nucleotides align to TRBD2. The CDR3 is made up of 16 amino acids. Germline values: CDR1 LGHNA, CDR2 YNFKEQ. J gave up 7 bases and V 0 bases, and 8 bases lay outside the gene matches. CDR3 in DNA: TGTGCCAGCAGCCAAGATTATGGGACTAGTGGGAATGAGCAGTTCTTC. It codes for CASSQDYGTSGNEQFF.

This chain uses TRBV28 with TRBJ1-1, with D tentatively TRBD1 (6 bases). Trimming shortened V by 7 bases and J by 5 bases, and 14 bases separated the two germline ends. The CDR3 sequence is 13 residues long. Germline V gene lookup returns CDR1 MDHEN and CDR2 SYDVKM. CDR3 amino acids: CASNGGPRTEAFF. The CDR3 bases are TGTGCCAGCAATGGGGGCCCCAGGACTGAAGCTTTCTTT.